This T cell receptor beta chain was captured by sequencing in a study of blood T cells in healthy people across ages. Sample-barcoded 5' priming and a J-beta primer mix drove a second PCR of about 6 to 11 cycles. Every sample returned 2.5 million or more CDR3-containing paired-end reads. TCRdb reprocessed the 5' RACE reads via MiXCR and lists one record per CDR3 protein. The sample includes around 1,500,000 distinct CDR3 sequences, roughly 27% of them seen just once. The study's findings and limits: The long-lived group displayed more naive CD4+ cells, plus higher diversity, than the aged donors did.

CDR3 size: 14 residues. Germline CDR1 PRHDT, CDR2 FYEKMQ (reference sequence). The V and J ends lost 5 bases and 1 base respectively, with 11 bases between them. Each donor was a healthy Caucasian individual from Russia, aged roughly 6 to 90. This clonotype was picked up many times. No antigen is known for it. Sequencing input: blood. The gene calls are TRBV13 and TRBJ2-5; tentatively, D is TRBD2 (6 bases). The sequence was obtained from a woman aged 30 to 39 in good health. The CDR3: CASSDRLGQETQYF. The CDR3 coding sequence is TGTGCCAGCAGCGATCGACTAGGCCAAGAGACCCAGTACTTC.